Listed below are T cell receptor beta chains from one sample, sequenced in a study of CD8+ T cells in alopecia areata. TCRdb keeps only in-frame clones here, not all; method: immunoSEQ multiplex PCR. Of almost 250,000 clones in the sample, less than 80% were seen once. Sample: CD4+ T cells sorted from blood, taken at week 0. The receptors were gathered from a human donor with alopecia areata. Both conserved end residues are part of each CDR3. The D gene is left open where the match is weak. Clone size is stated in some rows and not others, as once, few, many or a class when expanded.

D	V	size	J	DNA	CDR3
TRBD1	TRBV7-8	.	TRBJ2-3	TGTGCCAGCAGCTACTTAACAGGGGAGAGCACAGATACGCAGTATTTT	CASSYLTGESTDTQYF
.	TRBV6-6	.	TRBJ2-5	TGTGCCAGCAGTTTCAGGGTCGGCGAGACCCAGTACTTC	CASSFRVGETQYF
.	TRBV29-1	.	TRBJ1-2	TGCAGCGTTGTGCAGGGTTCGCGCCACTATGGCTACACCTTC	CSVVQGSRHYGYTF
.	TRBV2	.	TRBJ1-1	TGTGCCAGCAGTGATATGCTGAACACTGAAGCTTTCTTT	CASSDMLNTEAFF
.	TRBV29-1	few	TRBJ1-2	TGCAGCGTACTCGGGGGGCACGATAACTATGGCTACACCTTC	CSVLGGHDNYGYTF
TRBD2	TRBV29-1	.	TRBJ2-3	TGCAGCGCCGGACTAGCGGGGGGCCCAGATACGCAGTATTTT	CSAGLAGGPDTQYF
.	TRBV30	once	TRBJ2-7	TGTGCCTGGAGTGTAAGGGTTAGCTCCTACGAGCAGTACTTC	CAWSVRVSSYEQYF
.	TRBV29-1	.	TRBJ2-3	TGCAGCGTTGAAGATAGGGCCTGGACGCAGTATTTT	CSVEDRAWTQYF
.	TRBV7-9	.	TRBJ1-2	TGTGCCAGCAGCTTAGTCGTAGGGAACTATGGCTACACCTTC	CASSLVVGNYGYTF
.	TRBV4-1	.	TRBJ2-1	TGCGCCAGCAGCCCCGCTCCGGGTGAGCAGTTCTTC	CASSPAPGEQFF
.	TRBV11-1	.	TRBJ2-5	TGTGCCAGCAGCTTAGATATGGCAGGACAAGAGACCCAGTACTTC	CASSLDMAGQETQYF